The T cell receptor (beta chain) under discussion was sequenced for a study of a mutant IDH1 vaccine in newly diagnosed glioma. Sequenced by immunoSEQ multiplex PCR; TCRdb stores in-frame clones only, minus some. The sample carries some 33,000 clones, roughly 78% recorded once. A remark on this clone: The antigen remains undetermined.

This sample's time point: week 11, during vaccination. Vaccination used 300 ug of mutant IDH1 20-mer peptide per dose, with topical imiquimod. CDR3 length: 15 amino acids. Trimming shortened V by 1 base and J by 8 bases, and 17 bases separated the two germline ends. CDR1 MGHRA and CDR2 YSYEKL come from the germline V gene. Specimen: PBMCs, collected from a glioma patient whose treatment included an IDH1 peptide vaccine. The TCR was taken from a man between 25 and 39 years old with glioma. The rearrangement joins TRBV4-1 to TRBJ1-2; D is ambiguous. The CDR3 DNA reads TGCGCCAGCAGCCAAGCAGTACAGCCTCCGTCGGGCTACACCTTC. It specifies CASSQAVQPPSGYTF.